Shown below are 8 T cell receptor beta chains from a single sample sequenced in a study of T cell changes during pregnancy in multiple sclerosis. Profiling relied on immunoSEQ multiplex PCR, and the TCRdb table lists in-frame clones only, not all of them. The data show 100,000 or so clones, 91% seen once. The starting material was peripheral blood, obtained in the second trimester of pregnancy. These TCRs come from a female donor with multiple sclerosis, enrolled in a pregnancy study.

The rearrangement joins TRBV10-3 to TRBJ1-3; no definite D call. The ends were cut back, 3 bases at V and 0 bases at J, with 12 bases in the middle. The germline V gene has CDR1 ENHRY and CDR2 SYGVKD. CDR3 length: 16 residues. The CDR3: CAISDLAVPSGNTIYF. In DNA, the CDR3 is TGTGCCATCAGTGACCTGGCCGTTCCCTCTGGAAACACCATATATTTT.

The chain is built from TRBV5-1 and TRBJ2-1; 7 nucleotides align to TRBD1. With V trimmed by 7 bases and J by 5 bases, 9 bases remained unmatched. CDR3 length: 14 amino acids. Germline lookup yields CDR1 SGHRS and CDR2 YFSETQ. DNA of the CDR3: TGCGCCAGCGGTTTGACAGGGCACCACAATGAGCAGTTCTTC. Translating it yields CASGLTGHHNEQFF.

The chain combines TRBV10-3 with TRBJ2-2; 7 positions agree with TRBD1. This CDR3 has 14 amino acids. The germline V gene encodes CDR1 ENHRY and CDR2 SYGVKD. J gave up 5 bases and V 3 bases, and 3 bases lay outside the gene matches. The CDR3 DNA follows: TGTGCCATCAGTGACTACAGGGGAACCGGGGAGCTGTTTTTT. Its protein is CAISDYRGTGELFF.

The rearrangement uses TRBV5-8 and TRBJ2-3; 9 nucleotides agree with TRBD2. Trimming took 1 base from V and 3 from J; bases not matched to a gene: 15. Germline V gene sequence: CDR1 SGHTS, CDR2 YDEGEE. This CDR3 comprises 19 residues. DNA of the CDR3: TGTGCCAGCAGCTTGATGTTTAGCGGGAGACTATTTGGGACAGATACGCAGTATTTT. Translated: CASSLMFSGRLFGTDTQYF.

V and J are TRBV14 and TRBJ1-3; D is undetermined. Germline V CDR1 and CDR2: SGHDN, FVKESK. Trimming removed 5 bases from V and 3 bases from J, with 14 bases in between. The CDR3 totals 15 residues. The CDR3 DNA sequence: TGTGCCAGCAGCTCCCCAGCCAGGATTGGAAACACCATATATTTT. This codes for CASSSPARIGNTIYF.

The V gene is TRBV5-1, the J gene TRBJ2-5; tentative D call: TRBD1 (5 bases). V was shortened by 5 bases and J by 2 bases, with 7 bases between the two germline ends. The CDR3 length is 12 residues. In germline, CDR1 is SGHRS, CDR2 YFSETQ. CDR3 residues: CASRDSQETQYF. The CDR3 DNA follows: TGCGCCAGCAGAGACAGTCAAGAGACCCAGTACTTC.

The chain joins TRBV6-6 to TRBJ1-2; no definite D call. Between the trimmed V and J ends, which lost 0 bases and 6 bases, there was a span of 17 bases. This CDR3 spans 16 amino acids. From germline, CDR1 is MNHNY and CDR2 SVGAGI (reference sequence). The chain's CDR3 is CASSYSDRNTKDGYTF. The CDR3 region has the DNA TGTGCCAGCAGTTACTCAGATCGGAATACTAAGGATGGCTACACCTTC.

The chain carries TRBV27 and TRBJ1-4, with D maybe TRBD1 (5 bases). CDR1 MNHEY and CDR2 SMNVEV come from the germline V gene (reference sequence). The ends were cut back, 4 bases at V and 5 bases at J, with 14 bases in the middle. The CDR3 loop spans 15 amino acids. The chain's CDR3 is CASSSREGPNEKLFF. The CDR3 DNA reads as TGTGCCAGCAGTTCGAGGGAGGGGCCAAATGAAAAACTGTTTTTT.